This TCR beta chain was identified during a study of blood T cell repertoires in COVID-19. Study overall: The origin of the acute and convalescent COVID-19 samples was the United States, Italy and Spain. Nucleic acid was either cDNA or gDNA, and it came from T cells, B-cell-depleted T cells, or PBMCs.

Per the authors' pipeline: Reference gene primer amplification gave estimated nucleated cell counts. Libraries were prepared by immunoSEQ multiplex PCR; TCRdb keeps only in-frame clonotypes and omits some of them. The DNA gave D and trimming, while V, J and clone size come from that table. The table includes roughly 60,000 clones, 70% to 90% detected once. The CDR3 spans 11 residues. Germline CDR1 reads SGHRS; CDR2 reads YFSETQ. Trimming removed 2 bases from V and 8 bases from J, with 5 bases in between. This clone was detected once. The sequencing input was peripheral blood. The V gene is TRBV5-1, the J gene TRBJ2-1; D gene unclear. This sequence was found in a human donor with active COVID-19. The donor label of this sample is uncertain. The CDR3, as DNA: TGCGCCAGCAGCTTTTCTTATGAGCAGTTCTTC. As protein: CASSFSYEQFF.